The 9 T cell receptor beta chains reported below all come from one sample, sequenced in a study of post-analysis software for immune sequencing data. The study's findings and limits: Compared with controls, patients had more of about 5 TRBV segments, including TRBV5-6, TRBV5-1 and TRBV20-1.

The antigens for these receptors are not known. TCR beta libraries were prepared from cDNA with unique molecular identifiers. TCRdb re-derived calls from the PCR reads in MiXCR, one entry per CDR3 protein. Of hundreds of thousands of distinct CDR3 sequences in the sample, 55% to 60% were seen once. The sample taken for sequencing was blood. Receptors were obtained from a girl aged 2 to 10 with multiple sclerosis.

This clonotype was seen a single time. This rearrangement joins TRBV5-1 to TRBJ2-2; unclear D gene. The CDR3 contains 15 residues. The V end was cut by 1 base, the J end by 1 base, with 8 bases between. The germline V gene has CDR1 SGHRS and CDR2 YFSETQ. This CDR3 is CASSLSQRNTGELFF. Written as DNA, the CDR3 is TGCGCCAGCAGCTTGAGCCAGAGGAACACCGGGGAGCTGTTTTTT.

This clonotype was detected only a few times. The rearrangement links TRBV29-1 to TRBJ2-3, with TRBD1 identical over 9 bases. The CDR3 totals 15 residues. V lost 5 bases, J lost 2 bases, and 8 bases stayed unmatched. Germline assignment: CDR1 SQVTM and CDR2 ANQGSEA. In DNA, the CDR3 is TGCAGCGTTCAGGCGGGGACAGGGCCCACAGATACGCAGTATTTT. As protein: CSVQAGTGPTDTQYF.

The V call is TRBV12-3 or TRBV12-4, the J call TRBJ2-3; D is ambiguous. Trimming stripped 7 bases from V and 2 bases from J, with 19 bases between. The CDR3 is 16 amino acids. The CDR3 region has the DNA TGTGCCAGCAAACCATGGGCGAGTACTTACACAGATACGCAGTATTTT. The encoded protein is CASKPWASTYTDTQYF.

The chain has TRBV27 and TRBJ2-1, with 7 bases fitting TRBD1. V was clipped by 7 bases and J by 5 bases; unmatched bases: 11. CDR3 size: 15 residues. Germline assignment: CDR1 MNHEY and CDR2 SMNVEV (reference sequence). The CDR3 DNA follows: TGTGCCAGCAACCAGGGGGTAAGGGCTCACAATGAGCAGTTCTTC. Translation gives CASNQGVRAHNEQFF.

V is TRBV29-1 and J is TRBJ2-5; D assignment may be TRBD1 or TRBD2 (6 bases each). This CDR3 spans 13 amino acids. CDR1 and CDR2 from the germline V gene are SQVTM and ANQGSEA. In DNA form, the CDR3 reads TGCAACGGGGGCCGGGACACCAAAGAGACCCAGTACTTC. The encoded protein is CNGGRDTKETQYF.

The chain links TRBV11-2 to TRBJ1-2; the D gene is possibly TRBD1 (5 bases). The CDR3 totals 15 residues. The V end was cut by 6 bases, the J end by 4 bases, with 18 bases between. CDR1 is SGHAT, CDR2 FQNNGV, per germline. CDR3 protein: CASSRRDSLGYGYTF. CDR3 coding DNA: TGTGCCAGCAGTCGCCGAGACAGTTTAGGCTATGGCTACACCTTC.

The rearrangement uses TRBV12-3 or TRBV12-4 and TRBJ2-5; the D is unclear. Trimming removed 2 bases at V and 5 bases at J, with 15 bases between. The CDR3 has 15 residues. The CDR3 loop is CASSLRLVFGETQYF. The CDR3 DNA sequence: TGTGCCAGCAGTTTACGTTTAGTTTTTGGGGAGACCCAGTACTTC.

This clonotype was detected only a few times. The CDR3, as DNA: TGCGCCAGCAGCCTACGCCACGCCGTGGACACCGGGGAGCTGTTTTTT. Protein: CASSLRHAVDTGELFF. The V gene is TRBV4-1, the J gene TRBJ2-2; the D is unclear. Looked up from germline, CDR1 is MGHRA and CDR2 is YSYEKL. V was trimmed by 4 bases and J by 3 bases, leaving 15 bases between them. The CDR3 spans 16 residues.

The chain is built from TRBV15 and TRBJ1-2; 9 bases match TRBD1. CDR3 size: 14 residues. Germline V gene data show CDR1 as LNHNV and CDR2 as YYDKDF (reference sequence). V shed 8 bases and J 1 base; nucleotides not matched to a gene: 5. CDR3 in amino acids: CATWTGARNYGYTF. In DNA, the CDR3 is TGTGCCACCTGGACAGGGGCCCGTAACTATGGCTACACCTTC.